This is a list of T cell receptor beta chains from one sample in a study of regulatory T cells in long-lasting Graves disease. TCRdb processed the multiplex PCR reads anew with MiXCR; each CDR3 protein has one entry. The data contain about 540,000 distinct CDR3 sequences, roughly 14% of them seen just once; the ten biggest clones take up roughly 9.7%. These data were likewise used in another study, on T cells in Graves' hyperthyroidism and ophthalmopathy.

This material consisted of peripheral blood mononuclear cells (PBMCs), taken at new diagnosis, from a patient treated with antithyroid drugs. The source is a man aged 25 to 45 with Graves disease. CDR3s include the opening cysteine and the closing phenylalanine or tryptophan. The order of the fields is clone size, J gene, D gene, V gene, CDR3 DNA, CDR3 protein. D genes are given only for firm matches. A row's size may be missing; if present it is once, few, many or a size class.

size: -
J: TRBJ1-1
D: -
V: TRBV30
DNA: TGTGCCTGGTTGATAGCGGGGCGAGCTTTCTTT
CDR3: CAWLIAGRAFF

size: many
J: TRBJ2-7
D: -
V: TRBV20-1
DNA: TGCAGTGCTAGAGTGATAGAGGGGGGCCGTTCCTACGAGCAGTACTTC
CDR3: CSARVIEGGRSYEQYF

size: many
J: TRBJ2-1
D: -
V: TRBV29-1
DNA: TGCAGCGTTGACCAGACAGGATTAAATGAGCAGTTCTTC
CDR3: CSVDQTGLNEQFF

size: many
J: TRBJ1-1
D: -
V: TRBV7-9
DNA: TGTGCCAGCAGCTTGAGGCAGTTAAACACTGAAGCTTTCTTT
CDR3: CASSLRQLNTEAFF

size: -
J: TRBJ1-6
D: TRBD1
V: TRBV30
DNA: TGTGCCTCCTCCCGGGACAGGGGGATGAGTTCACCCCTCCACTTT
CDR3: CASSRDRGMSSPLHF

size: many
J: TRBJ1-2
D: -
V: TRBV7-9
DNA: TGTGCCAGCGCCGTAACAGGGCCTAACTATGGCTACACCTTC
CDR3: CASAVTGPNYGYTF

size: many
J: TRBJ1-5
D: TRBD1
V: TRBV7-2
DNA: TGTGCCAGCAGCTTAGCGAATAGGGACAGCTCAGTGAATCAGCCCCAGCATTTT
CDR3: CASSLANRDSSVNQPQHF

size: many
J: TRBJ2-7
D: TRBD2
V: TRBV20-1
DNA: TGCAGTGCTAGAGACCCTACTAGCGGAAGCTCCTACGAGCAGTACTTC
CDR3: CSARDPTSGSSYEQYF

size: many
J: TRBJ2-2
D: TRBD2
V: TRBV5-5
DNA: TGTGCCAGCAGCTCGGGACTAGCAGGAACCGGGGAGCTGTTTTTT
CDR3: CASSSGLAGTGELFF

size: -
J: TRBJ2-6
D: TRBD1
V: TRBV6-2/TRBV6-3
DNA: TGTGCCAGCAGCCTTACTACAGGGGGGCTAGACTCTGGGACCAACGTCCTGACTTTC
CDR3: CASSLTTGGLDSGTNVLTF

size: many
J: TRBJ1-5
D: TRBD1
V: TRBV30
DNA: TGTGCCTGGAGGGAACAGGGGAACAATCAGCCCCAGCATTTT
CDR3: CAWREQGNNQPQHF

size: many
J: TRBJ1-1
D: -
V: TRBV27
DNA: TGTGCCAGCCGAACATCGGGACGGTTAATGAACACTGAAGCTTTCTTT
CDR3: CASRTSGRLMNTEAFF

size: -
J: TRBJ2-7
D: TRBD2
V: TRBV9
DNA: TGTGCCAGCAGCGCCACTAGCGACTACTACGAGCAGTACTTC
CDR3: CASSATSDYYEQYF

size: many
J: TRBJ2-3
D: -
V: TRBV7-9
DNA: TGTGCCAGCAGCTTGAGCGCGATAAGCACAGATACGCAGTATTTT
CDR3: CASSLSAISTDTQYF

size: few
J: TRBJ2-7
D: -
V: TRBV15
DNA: TGTGCCACCAGCAGAGATGGGGGGGGCCACAGGACCTACGAGCAGTACTTC
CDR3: CATSRDGGGHRTYEQYF

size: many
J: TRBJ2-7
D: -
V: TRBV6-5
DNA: TGTGCCAGCAGTTACGGCAGCGGAGGTACCCTCTACGAGCAGTACTTC
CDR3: CASSYGSGGTLYEQYF

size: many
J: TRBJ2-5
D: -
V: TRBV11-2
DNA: TGTGCCAGCAGCACGGGGAGGGGGGGCACGGAGACCCAGTACTTC
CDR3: CASSTGRGGTETQYF

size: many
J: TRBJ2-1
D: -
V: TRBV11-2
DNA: TGTGCCAGCAGGCGACTGGCGTGGGAAGAGGGCTACAATGAGCAGTTCTTC
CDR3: CASRRLAWEEGYNEQFF

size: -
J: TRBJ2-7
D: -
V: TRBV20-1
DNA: TGCAGTGCTAGCCCTAGGCCCACCTACGAGCAGTACTTC
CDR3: CSASPRPTYEQYF

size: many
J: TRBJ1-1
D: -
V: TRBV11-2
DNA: TGTGCCAGCAGCTTAAACCGGAATAGAAAGAACTACAATGGGGCTTTCTTT
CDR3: CASSLNRNRKNYNGAFF

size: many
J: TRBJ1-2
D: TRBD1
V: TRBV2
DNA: TGTGCCAGCAGTGACAACCTGTCCAGGGGGAGCTATGGCTACACCTTC
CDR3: CASSDNLSRGSYGYTF

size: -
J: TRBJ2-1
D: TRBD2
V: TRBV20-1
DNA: TGCAGTGGTCTAGCGGGAGGTTTTGAGCAGTTCTTC
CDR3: CSGLAGGFEQFF

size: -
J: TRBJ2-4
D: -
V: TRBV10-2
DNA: TGCGCCAAATGGCCTCCCCTGAGCATTCAGTACTTC
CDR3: CAKWPPLSIQYF

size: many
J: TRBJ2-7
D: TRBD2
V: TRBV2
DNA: TGTGCCAGCAACGGGGAGAGCGGGATTGCGTTGGAGCAGTACTTC
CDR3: CASNGESGIALEQYF

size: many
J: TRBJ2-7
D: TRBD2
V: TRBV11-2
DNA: TGTGCCAGCAGACAGGTGATAGCGGGGACCTACGAGCAGTACTTC
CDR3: CASRQVIAGTYEQYF

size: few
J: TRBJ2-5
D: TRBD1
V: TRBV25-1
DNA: TGTGCCAGCAGTGGAACAGGGGCCATCAAAGAGACCCAGTACTTC
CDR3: CASSGTGAIKETQYF

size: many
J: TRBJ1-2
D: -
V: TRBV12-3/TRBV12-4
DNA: TGTGCCAGCAGTCGGAGGAGGGGGGGATATGGCTACACCTTC
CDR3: CASSRRRGGYGYTF

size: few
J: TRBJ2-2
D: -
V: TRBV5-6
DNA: TGTGCCAGCAGTTCTCAGTGGGTTGACACCGGGGAGCTGTTTTTT
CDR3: CASSSQWVDTGELFF

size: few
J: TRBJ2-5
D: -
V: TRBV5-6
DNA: TGTGCCAGCAGCTTGAAGGGCGCTGGGGCGACCCAGTACTTC
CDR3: CASSLKGAGATQYF

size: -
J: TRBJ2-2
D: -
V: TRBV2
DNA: TGTGCCAGCAGAGAATCCGGGGAGCTGCTTTTT
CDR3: CASRESGELLF

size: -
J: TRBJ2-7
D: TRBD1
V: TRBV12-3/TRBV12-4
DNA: TGTGCCAGCAGTTTAGTTGAGCAGGGGGCTGGCGAGCAGTACTTC
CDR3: CASSLVEQGAGEQYF

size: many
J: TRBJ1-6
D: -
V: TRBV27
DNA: TGTGCCAGCAGTTTTCTTGAGAATTCACCCCTCCACTTT
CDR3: CASSFLENSPLHF

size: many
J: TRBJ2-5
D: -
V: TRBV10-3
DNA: TGTGCCATCAGTGATAGTGCGGAGCAAGAGACCCAGTACTTC
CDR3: CAISDSAEQETQYF

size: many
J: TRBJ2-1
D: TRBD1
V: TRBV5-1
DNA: TGCGCCAGCCAACGAGACAGGGGTTTCCATGAGCAGTTCTTC
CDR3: CASQRDRGFHEQFF

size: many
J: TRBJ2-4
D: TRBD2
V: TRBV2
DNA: TGTGCCAGCCTCCCAGGGAGGGACAAAAACATTCAGTACTTC
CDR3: CASLPGRDKNIQYF

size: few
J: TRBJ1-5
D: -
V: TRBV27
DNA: TGTGCCAGCAGTTCTAAAGGGCCCTATAGCAATCAGCCCCAGCATTTT
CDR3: CASSSKGPYSNQPQHF

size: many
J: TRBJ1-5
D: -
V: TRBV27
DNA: TGTGCCAGCAGTGGTGAGATGGGGCCTTATACCAATCAGCCCCAGCATTTT
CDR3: CASSGEMGPYTNQPQHF

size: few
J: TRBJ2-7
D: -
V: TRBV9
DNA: TGTGCCAGCAGCGGGTCCGGGACACCCTTAGCCGAGCAGTACTTC
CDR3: CASSGSGTPLAEQYF

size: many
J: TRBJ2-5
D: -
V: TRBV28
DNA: TGTGCCACCAGGGACCGAGGGGAAGAGACCCAGTACTTC
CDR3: CATRDRGEETQYF

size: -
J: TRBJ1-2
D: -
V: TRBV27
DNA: TGTGCCAGCAGTTTAAAGGGCCGAAGTGACTATGGCTACACCTTC
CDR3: CASSLKGRSDYGYTF

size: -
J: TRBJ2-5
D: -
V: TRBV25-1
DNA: TGTGCCAGCAGTGAACCGGGTTCAAGCCAAGAGACCCAGTACTTC
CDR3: CASSEPGSSQETQYF

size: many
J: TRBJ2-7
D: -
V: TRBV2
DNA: TGTGCCAGCAGTGCCACAGGGTTTTCGGCCTACGAGCAGTACTTC
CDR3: CASSATGFSAYEQYF

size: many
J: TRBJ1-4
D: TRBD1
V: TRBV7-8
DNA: TGTGCCAGCAGCTTCGGGACAGTCCGGGAAAAACTGTTTTTT
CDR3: CASSFGTVREKLFF

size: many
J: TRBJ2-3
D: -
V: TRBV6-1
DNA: TGTGCCAGCAATACGGGAGAAATAACAGATACGCAGTATTTT
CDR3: CASNTGEITDTQYF